This T cell receptor beta chain was identified in a study of cytomegalovirus exposure and HLA in healthy donors. Notes on the study in general: CMV serostatus was the sole immune exposure data available. In vitro data verified three CMV-associated chains as specific for CMV antigens. Later analysis demonstrated an association between a missense DCLRE1C variant and TCR beta V- and J-gene trimming.

The CDR3 covers 17 residues. CDR1 SGHNT and CDR2 YYREEE come from the germline V gene (reference sequence). V lost 0 bases to trimming and J lost 4 bases; unmatched junction nucleotides: 8. Notes on this clone: Its cognate antigen is unknown.

The PCR contained 60 Vbeta and 13 Jbeta primers. Data came from immunoSEQ multiplex PCR; TCRdb stores just in-frame clones and leaves some out. The table lists 150,000 to 160,000 clones, approximately 80% of them singletons. The source is a woman aged 40 to 50 in good health and CMV-seronegative. The V and J genes are TRBV5-4 and TRBJ1-2; 11 nucleotides match TRBD1. The sequenced sample consisted of PBMCs. The CDR3 loop is CASSLAHGQGAAYGYTF. The CDR3 nucleotides are TGTGCCAGCAGCTTGGCCCACGGACAGGGGGCGGCCTATGGCTACACCTTC.